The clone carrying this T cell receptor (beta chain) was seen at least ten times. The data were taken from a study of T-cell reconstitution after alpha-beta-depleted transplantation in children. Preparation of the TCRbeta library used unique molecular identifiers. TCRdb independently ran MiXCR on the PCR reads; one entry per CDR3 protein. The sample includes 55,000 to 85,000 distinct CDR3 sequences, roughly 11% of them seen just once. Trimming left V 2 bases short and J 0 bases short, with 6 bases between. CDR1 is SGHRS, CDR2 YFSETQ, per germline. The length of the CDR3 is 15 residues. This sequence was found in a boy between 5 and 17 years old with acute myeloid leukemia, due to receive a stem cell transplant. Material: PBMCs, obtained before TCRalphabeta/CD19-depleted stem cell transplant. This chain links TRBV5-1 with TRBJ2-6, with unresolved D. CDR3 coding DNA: TGCGCCAGCAGCTTCGTCCTCTCTGGGGCCAACGTCCTGACTTTC. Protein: CASSFVLSGANVLTF.